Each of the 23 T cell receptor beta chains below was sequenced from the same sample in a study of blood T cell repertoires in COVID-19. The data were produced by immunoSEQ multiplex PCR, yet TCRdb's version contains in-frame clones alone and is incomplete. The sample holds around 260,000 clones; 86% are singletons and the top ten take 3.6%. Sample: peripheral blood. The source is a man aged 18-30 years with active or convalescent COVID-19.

The CDR3 region is CASMDREEAGNTIYF. For the CDR3, the DNA is TGTGCCAGTATGGACAGGGAGGAAGCCGGAAACACCATATATTTT. This chain joins TRBV19 and TRBJ1-3; 8 bases fit TRBD1. CDR3 length: 15 amino acids. The junction had 9 bases not matched to a gene; V was cut back by 7 bases and J by 4 bases. Germline-derived CDR1 and CDR2 are LNHDA and SQIVND (reference sequence).

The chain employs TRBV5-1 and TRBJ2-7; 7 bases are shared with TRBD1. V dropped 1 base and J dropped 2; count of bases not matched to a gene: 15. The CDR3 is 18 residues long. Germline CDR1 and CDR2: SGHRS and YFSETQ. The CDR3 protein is CASSLTPPTGTETYEQYF. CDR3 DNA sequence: TGCGCCAGCAGCTTGACGCCACCCACCGGGACAGAAACCTACGAGCAGTACTTC. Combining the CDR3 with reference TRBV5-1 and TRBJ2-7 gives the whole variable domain KAGVTQTPRYLIKTRGQQVTLSCSPISGHRSVSWYQQTPGQGLQFLFEYFSETQRNKGNFPGRFSGRQFSNSRSEMNVSTLELGDSALYLCASSLTPPTGTETYEQYFGPGTRLTVT.

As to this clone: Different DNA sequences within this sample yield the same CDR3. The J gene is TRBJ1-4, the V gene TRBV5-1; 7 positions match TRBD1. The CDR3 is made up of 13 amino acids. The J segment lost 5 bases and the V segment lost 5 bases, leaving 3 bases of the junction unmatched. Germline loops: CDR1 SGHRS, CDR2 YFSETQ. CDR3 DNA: TGCGCCAGCAGGACAGGGCTAAATGAAAAACTGTTTTTT. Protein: CASRTGLNEKLFF. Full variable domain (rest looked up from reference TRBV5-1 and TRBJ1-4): KAGVTQTPRYLIKTRGQQVTLSCSPISGHRSVSWYQQTPGQGLQFLFEYFSETQRNKGNFPGRFSGRQFSNSRSEMNVSTLELGDSALYLCASRTGLNEKLFFGSGTQLSVL.

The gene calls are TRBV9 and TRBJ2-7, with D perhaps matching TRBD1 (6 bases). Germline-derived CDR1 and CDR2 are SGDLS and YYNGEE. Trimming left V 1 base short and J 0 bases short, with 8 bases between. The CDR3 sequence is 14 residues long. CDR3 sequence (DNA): TGTGCCAGCAGCGTACAGGGGAACTCCTACGAGCAGTACTTC. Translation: CASSVQGNSYEQYF.

The CDR3 region is CASSIGSGFYEQYF. CDR3 bases: TGTGCCAGCAGCATAGGGTCAGGGTTTTACGAGCAGTACTTC. This chain connects TRBV5-4 to TRBJ2-7, with TRBD1 as a possible D gene (5 bases). The CDR3 length is 14 residues. Germline assignment: CDR1 SGHNT and CDR2 YYREEE (reference sequence). The V and J ends lost 4 bases and 4 bases respectively, with 15 bases between them.

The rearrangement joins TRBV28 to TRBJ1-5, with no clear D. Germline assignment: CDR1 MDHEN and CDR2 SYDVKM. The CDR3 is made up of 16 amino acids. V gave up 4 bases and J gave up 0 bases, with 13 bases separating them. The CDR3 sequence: CASSSYRGSSNQPQHF. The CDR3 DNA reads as TGTGCCAGCAGTTCCTATCGCGGGTCTAGCAATCAGCCCCAGCATTTT.

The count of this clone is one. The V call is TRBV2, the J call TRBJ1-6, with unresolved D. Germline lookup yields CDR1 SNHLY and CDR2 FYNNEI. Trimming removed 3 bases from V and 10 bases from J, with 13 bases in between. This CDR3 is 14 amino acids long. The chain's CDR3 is CASSDEVAHSPLHF. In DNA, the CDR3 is TGTGCCAGCAGTGATGAGGTGGCGCACTCACCCCTCCACTTT.

The CDR3, as DNA: TGTGCCAGCAGCCAGGGCTTCGGTGGCTACACCTTC. This sequence encodes CASSQGFGGYTF. This sequence joins TRBV3-1 (or the pseudogene TRBV3-2) and TRBJ1-2; no firm D call. The CDR3 totals 12 residues. V lost 3 bases and J lost 7, with 9 bases in between. Germline CDR1 LGHDT, CDR2 YNNKEL (reference sequence).

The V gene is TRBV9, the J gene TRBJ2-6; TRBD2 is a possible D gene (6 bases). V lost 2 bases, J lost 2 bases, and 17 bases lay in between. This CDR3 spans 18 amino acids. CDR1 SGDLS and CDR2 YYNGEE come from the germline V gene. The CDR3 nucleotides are TGTGCCAGCAGCGTCCGCGGGGATACTTGGACTGGGGCCAACGTCCTGACTTTC. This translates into CASSVRGDTWTGANVLTF.

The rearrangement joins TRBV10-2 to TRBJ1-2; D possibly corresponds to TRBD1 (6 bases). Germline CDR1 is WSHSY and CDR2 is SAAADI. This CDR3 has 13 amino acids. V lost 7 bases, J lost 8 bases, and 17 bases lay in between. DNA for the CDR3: TGCGCCAGCACCGTAGGGGGGGGTCACGGCTACACCTTC. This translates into CASTVGGGHGYTF.

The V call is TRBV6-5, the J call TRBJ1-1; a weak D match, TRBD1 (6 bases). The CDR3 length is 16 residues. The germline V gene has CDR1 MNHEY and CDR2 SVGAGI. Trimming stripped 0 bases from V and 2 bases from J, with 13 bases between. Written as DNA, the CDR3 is TGTGCCAGCAGTTACTCGTGGGACACTACTAACACTGAAGCTTTCTTT. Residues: CASSYSWDTTNTEAFF.

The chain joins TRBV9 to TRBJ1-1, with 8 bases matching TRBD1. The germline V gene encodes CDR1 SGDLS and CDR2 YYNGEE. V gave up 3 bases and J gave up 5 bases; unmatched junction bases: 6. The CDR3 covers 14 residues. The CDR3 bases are TGTGCCAGCAGCGCCACAGGGGGTAGTACTGAAGCTTTCTTT. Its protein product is CASSATGGSTEAFF.

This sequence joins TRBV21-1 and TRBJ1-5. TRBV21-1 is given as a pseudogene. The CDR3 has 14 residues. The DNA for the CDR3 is TGTGCCAGCAGGAGGGTCCCAGAGAGAGTGCCCCAGCATTTT. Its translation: CASRRVPERVPQHF.

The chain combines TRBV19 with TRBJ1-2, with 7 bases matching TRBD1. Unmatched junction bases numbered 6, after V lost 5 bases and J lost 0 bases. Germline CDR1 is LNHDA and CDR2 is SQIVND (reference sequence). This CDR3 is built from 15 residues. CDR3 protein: CASSEQGRPNYGYTF. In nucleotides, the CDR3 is TGTGCCAGTAGTGAACAGGGGCGCCCTAACTATGGCTACACCTTC.

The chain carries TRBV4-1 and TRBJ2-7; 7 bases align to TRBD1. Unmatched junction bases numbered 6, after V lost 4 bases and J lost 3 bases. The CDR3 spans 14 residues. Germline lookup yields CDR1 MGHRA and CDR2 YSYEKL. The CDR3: CASSLGTASYEQYF. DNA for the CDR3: TGCGCCAGCAGCCTTGGGACAGCGAGCTACGAGCAGTACTTC.

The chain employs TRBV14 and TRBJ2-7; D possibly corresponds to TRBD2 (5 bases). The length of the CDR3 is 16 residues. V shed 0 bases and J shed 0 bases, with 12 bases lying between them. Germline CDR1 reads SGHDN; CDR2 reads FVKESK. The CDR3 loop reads CASSQDRADSSYEQYF. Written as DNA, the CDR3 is TGTGCCAGCAGCCAAGATAGAGCGGATAGCTCCTACGAGCAGTACTTC.

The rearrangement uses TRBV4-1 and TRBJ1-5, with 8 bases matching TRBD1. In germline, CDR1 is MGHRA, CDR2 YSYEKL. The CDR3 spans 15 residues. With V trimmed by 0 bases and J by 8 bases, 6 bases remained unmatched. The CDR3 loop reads CASSQDWAGGEPQHF. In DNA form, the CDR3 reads TGCGCCAGCAGCCAAGATTGGGCAGGGGGCGAGCCCCAGCATTTT.

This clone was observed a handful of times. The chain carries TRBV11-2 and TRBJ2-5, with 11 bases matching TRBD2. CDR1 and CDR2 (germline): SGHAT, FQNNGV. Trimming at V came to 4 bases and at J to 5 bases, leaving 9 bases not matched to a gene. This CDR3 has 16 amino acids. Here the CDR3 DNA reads TGTGCCAGCAGCTCTGTAGCGGGGGGGATTATGGAGACCCAGTACTTC. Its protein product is CASSSVAGGIMETQYF.

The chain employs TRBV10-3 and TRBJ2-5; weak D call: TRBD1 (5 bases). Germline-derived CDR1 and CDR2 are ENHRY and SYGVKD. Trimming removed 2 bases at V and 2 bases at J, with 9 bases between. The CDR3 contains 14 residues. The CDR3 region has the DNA TGTGCCATCAGTGAGCCGACAGCTCAAGAGACCCAGTACTTC. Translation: CAISEPTAQETQYF.

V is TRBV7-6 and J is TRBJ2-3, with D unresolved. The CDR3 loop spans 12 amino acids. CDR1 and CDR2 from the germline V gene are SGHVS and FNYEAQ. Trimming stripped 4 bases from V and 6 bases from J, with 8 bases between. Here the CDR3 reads CASSSRLDTQYF. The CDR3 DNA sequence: TGTGCCAGCAGCTCGCGTTTGGATACGCAGTATTTT.

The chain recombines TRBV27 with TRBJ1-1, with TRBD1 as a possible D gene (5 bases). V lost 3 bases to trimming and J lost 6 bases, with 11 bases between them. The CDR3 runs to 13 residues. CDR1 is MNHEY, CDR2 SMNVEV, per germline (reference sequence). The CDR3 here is CASSLGGTAEAFF. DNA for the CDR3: TGTGCCAGCAGTTTGGGCGGGACGGCTGAAGCTTTCTTT.

The CDR3, as DNA: TGCAGCGTTAGGCAGGGGAGGGTCGAACTGTTTTTT. Encoded protein: CSVRQGRVELFF. V and J are TRBV29-1 and TRBJ1-4; a possible D gene is TRBD1 (6 bases). Per germline, CDR1 SQVTM and CDR2 ANQGSEA. Trimming shortened V by 5 bases and J by 12 bases, and 16 bases separated the two germline ends. The CDR3 consists of 12 residues.

The CDR3 protein is CASSLSELLTGSDTQYF. The CDR3 nucleotides are TGTGCCAGCAGTTTATCCGAACTCCTGACAGGGTCAGATACGCAGTATTTT. The V and J genes are TRBV27 and TRBJ2-3, with 7 bases lining up with TRBD1. The germline CDR1 and CDR2 sequences are MNHEY and SMNVEV (reference sequence). V was pared by 0 bases and J by 4 bases, with 10 bases of the junction left unmatched. The CDR3 is 17 residues long.